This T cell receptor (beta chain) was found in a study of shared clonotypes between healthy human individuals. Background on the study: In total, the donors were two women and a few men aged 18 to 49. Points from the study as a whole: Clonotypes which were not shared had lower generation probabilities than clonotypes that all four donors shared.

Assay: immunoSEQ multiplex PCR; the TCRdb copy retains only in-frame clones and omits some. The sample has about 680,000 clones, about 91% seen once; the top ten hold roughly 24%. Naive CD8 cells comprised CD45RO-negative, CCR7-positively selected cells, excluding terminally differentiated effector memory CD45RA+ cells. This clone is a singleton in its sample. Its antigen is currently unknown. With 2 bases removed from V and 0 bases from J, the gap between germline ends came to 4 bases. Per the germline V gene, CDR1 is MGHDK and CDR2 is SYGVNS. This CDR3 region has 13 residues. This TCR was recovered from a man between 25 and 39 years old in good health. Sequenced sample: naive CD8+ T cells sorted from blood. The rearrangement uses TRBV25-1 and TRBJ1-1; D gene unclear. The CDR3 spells CASSEGLNTEAFF. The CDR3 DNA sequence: TGTGCCAGCAGTGAAGGGTTGAACACTGAAGCTTTCTTT. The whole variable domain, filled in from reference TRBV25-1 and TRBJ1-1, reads EADIYQTPRYLVIGTGKKITLECSQTMGHDKMYWYQQDPGMELHLIHYSYGVNSTEKGDLSSESTVSRIRTEHFPLTLESARPSHTSQYLCASSEGLNTEAFFGQGTRLTVV.